The rows below give T cell receptor beta chains drawn from one sample of a study of cytomegalovirus exposure and HLA in healthy donors. TCRdb's table, derived via immunoSEQ multiplex PCR, lists solely in-frame clones and lacks some. The table records roughly 200,000 clones, 9.5% of them present only once. Sequences were obtained from PBMCs. These receptors all stem from a young woman in good health and CMV-seropositive. Each CDR3 is given with its conserved first and last residue.

CDR3 protein	V gene	J gene	CDR3 length
CASSLGRAGEKLFF	TRBV5-8	TRBJ1-4	14
CASSLQGFSSYNEQFF	TRBV5-1	TRBJ2-1	16
CASSVGSREGYEQYF	TRBV9	TRBJ2-7	15
CASSLQGAVNYGYTF	TRBV4-1	TRBJ1-2	15
CASSQSPQWPTSF	TRBV4-1	TRBJ2-7	13
CASSYRGSSGNTIYF	TRBV6-5	TRBJ1-3	15
CAISFDPSGSLLRDEQFF	TRBV10-3	TRBJ2-1	18
CASSFPSGGRAQRGYEQYF	TRBV11-2	TRBJ2-7	19
CASSLRDRGVTDKQYF	TRBV11-3	TRBJ2-3	16
CASSSGLLEQFF	TRBV11-2	TRBJ2-1	12
CASSASGHGETQYF	TRBV9	TRBJ2-5	14
CASSQERGNTEAFF	TRBV4-1	TRBJ1-1	14
CAWSDGWGGETQYF	TRBV30	TRBJ2-5	14